The clone carrying this TCR beta chain was counted only a few times. Its antigen is as yet unknown. The use of a sample-barcoded 5' primer and a J-beta primer mix characterized a second PCR of roughly 7 to 11 cycles. TCRdb re-called the 5' RACE reads through MiXCR, storing one row per CDR3 protein. The profile shows some 920,000 distinct CDR3 sequences, roughly half of them singletons. This entry is derived from a study of blood T cells in healthy people across ages. This CDR3 spans 14 amino acids. From germline, CDR1 is SGHVS and CDR2 FNYEAQ. The V and J ends lost 2 bases and 6 bases respectively, with 12 bases between them. General study results and limits: Per million T cells, TCR beta diversity dropped roughly linearly as age increased.

The source is a woman aged 55-69 years in good health. Sequencing used blood. The chain couples TRBV7-6 to TRBJ2-3; no clear D. The CDR3 sequence: CASSLWPHSDTQYF. The CDR3 nucleotides read TGTGCCAGCAGCTTATGGCCTCACTCGGATACGCAGTATTTT.